Sequencing of this T cell receptor beta chain was carried out in a study of blood T cell repertoires in COVID-19. On the study more broadly: T cells, B-cell-depleted T cells, or PBMCs provided the cDNA or gDNA that served as material.

The V gene's germline CDR1 is SGHTS and CDR2 YDEGEE. The germline V and J ends were trimmed by 0 bases and 4 bases, with 13 bases remaining between them. The length of the CDR3 is 15 residues. In the study's own analysis: Reference gene primer amplification in the assay estimated nucleated cell counts. Profiling relied on immunoSEQ multiplex PCR, and the TCRdb table lists in-frame clones only, not all of them. Clonal size and the V and J genes are those of that table, whereas D and trimming came from the DNA. The sample holds 280,000 or so clones, roughly 90% seen once. Material for sequencing was peripheral blood. This TCR was recovered from a man between 18 and 35 years old with active or convalescent COVID-19. The J gene is TRBJ1-1, the V gene TRBV5-8; D is unclear. The CDR3 sequence: CASSLGVTPGTEAFF. CDR3 coding DNA: TGTGCCAGCAGCTTGGGAGTGACTCCCGGCACTGAAGCTTTCTTT.